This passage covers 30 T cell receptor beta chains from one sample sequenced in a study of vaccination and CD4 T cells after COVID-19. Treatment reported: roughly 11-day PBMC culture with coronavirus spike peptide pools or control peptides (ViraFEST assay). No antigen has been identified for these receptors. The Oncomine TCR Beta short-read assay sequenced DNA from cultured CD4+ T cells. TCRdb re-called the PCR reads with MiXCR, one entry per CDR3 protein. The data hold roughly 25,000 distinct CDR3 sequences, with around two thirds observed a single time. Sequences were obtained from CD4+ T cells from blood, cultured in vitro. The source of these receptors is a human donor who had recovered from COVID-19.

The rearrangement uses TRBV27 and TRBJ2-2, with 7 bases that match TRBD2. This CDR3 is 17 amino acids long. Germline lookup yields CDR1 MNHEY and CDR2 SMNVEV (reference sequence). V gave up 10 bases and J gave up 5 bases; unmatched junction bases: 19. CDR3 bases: TGTGCCACCTCCAAATGGCGGGGAGGGGTAGGAACCGGGGAGCTGTTTTTT. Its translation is CATSKWRGGVGTGELFF.

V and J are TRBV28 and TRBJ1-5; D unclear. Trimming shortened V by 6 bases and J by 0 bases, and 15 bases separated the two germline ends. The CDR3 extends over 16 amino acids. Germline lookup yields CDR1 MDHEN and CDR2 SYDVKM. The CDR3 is CASRTAEGYSNQPQHF. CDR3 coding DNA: TGTGCCAGCAGAACAGCGGAGGGATATAGCAATCAGCCCCAGCATTTT.

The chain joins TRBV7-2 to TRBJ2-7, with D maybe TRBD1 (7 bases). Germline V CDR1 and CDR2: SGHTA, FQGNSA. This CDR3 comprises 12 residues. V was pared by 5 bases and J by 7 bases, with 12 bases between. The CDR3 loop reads CASSATGREQYF. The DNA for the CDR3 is TGTGCCAGCAGCGCGACAGGGAGGGAGCAGTACTTC.

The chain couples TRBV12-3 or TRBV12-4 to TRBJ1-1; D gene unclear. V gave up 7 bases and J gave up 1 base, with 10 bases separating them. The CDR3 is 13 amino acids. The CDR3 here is CASTYIRNTEAFF. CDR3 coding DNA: TGTGCCAGCACCTATATTAGGAACACTGAAGCTTTCTTT.

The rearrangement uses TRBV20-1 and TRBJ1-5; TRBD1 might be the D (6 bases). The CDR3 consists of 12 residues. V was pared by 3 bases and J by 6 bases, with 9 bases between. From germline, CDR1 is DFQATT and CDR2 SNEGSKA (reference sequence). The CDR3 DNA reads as TGCAGTGCTAGCAAGGGGGGTCAGCCCCAGCATTTT. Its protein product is CSASKGGQPQHF.

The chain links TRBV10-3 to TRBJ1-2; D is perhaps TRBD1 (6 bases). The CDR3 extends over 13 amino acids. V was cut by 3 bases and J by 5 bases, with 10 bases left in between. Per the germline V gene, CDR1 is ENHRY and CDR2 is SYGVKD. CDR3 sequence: CAISEDRKYGYTF. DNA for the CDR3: TGTGCCATCAGTGAAGACAGGAAATATGGCTACACCTTC.

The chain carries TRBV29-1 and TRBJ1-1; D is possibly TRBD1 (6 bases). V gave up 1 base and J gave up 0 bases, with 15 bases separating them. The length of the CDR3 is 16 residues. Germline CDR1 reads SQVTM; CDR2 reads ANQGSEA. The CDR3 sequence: CSVEGGLDRLNTEAFF. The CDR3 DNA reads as TGCAGCGTTGAAGGAGGGTTGGACAGACTGAACACTGAAGCTTTCTTT.

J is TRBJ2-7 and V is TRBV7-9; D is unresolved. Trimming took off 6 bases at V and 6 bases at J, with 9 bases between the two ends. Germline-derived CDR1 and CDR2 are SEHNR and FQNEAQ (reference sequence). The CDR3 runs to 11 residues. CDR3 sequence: CASRIGSEQYF. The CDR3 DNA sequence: TGTGCCAGCAGGATAGGCAGCGAGCAGTACTTC.

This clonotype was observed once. The CDR3 sequence is CASTLFSLLGNQPQHF. CDR3 in DNA: TGTGCCAGCACTCTCTTCAGCCTTCTAGGCAATCAGCCCCAGCATTTT. V usage is TRBV2 and J usage is TRBJ1-5; D gene unclear. Trimming stripped 7 bases from V and 2 bases from J, with 18 bases between. The CDR3 runs 16 residues. Germline loops: CDR1 SNHLY, CDR2 FYNNEI.

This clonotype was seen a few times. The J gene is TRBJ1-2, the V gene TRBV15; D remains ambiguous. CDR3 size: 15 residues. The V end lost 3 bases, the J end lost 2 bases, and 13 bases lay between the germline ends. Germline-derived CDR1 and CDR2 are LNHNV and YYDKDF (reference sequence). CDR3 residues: CATSRVGQGNYGYTF. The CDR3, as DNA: TGTGCCACCAGCAGGGTCGGCCAAGGGAACTATGGCTACACCTTC.

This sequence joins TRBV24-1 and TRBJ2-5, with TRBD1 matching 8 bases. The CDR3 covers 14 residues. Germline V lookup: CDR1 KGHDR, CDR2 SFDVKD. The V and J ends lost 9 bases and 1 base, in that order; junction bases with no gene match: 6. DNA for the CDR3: TGTGCCACCGGGGACAGGAGAAGCCAAGAGACCCAGTACTTC. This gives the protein CATGDRRSQETQYF.

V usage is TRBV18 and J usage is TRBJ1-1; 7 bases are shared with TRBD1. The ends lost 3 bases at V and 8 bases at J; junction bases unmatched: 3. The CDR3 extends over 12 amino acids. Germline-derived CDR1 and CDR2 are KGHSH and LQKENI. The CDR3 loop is CASSPRQGEAFF. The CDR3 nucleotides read TGTGCCAGCTCACCCCGACAGGGCGAAGCTTTCTTT.

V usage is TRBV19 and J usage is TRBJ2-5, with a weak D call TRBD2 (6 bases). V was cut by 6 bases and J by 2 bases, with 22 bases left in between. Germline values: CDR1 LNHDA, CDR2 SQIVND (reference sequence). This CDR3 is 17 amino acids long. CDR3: CASSPLRGTPTQETQYF. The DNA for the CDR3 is TGTGCCAGTAGCCCACTGAGAGGGACTCCCACACAAGAGACCCAGTACTTC. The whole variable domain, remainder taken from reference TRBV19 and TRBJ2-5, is DGGITQSPKYLFRKEGQNVTLSCEQNLNHDAMYWYRQDPGQGLRLIYYSQIVNDFQKGDIAEGYSVSREKKESFPLTVTSAQKNPTAFYLCASSPLRGTPTQETQYFGPGTRLLVL.

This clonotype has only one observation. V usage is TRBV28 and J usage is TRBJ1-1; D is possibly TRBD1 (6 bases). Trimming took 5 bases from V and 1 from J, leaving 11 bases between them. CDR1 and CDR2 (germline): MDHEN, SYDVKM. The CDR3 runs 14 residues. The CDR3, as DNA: TGTGCCAGCAGTAGAGGGGGACCGAACACTGAAGCTTTCTTT. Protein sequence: CASSRGGPNTEAFF.

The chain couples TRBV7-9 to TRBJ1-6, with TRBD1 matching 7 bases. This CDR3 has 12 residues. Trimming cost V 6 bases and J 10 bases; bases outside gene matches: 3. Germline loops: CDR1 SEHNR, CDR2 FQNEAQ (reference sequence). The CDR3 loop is CASRTGYSPLHF. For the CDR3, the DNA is TGTGCCAGCAGGACAGGGTACTCACCCCTCCACTTT. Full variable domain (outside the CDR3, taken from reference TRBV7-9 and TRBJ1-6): DTGVSQNPRHKITKRGQNVTFRCDPISEHNRLYWYRQTLGQGPEFLTYFQNEAQLEKSRLLSDRFSAERPKGSFSTLEIQRTEQGDSAMYLCASRTGYSPLHFGNGTRLTVT.

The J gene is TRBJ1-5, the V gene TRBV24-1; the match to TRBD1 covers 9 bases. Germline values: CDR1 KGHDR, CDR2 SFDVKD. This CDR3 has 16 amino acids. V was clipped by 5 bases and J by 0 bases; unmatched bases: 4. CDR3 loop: CATSGGQGASNQPQHF. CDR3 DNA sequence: TGTGCCACCAGTGGGGGACAGGGAGCTAGCAATCAGCCCCAGCATTTT.

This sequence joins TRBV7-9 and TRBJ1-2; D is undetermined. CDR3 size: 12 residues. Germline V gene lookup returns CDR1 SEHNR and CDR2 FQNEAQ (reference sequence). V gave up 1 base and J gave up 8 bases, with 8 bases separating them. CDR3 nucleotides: TGTGCCAGCAGCTTAGTTGAGGGAGGCTACACCTTC. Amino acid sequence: CASSLVEGGYTF.

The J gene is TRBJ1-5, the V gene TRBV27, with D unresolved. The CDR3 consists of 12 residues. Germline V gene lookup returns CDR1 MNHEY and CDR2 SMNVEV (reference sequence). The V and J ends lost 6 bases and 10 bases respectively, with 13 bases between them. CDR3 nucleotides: TGTGCCAGCAGCCCTGCCTCGGGACCCCAGCATTTT. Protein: CASSPASGPQHF.

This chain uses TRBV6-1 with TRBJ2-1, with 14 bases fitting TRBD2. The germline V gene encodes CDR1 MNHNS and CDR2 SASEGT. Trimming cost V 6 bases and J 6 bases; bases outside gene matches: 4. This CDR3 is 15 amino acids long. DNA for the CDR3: TGTGCCAGCAGGGCCGGGACTAGCGGGAGCAATGAGCAGTTCTTC. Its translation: CASRAGTSGSNEQFF.

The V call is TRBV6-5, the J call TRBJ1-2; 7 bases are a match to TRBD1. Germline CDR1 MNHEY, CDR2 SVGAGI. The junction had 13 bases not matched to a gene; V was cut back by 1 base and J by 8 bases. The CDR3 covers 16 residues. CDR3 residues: CASSYFPDRVGNGYTF. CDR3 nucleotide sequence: TGTGCCAGCAGTTACTTCCCCGACAGGGTCGGGAACGGCTACACCTTC.

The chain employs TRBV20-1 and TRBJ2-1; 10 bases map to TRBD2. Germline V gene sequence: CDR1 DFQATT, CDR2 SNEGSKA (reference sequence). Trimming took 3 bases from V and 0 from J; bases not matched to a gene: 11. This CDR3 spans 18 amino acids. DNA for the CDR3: TGCAGTGCTAGGGAGGTAGCGGGAGGAACGAGCTCCTACAATGAGCAGTTCTTC. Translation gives CSAREVAGGTSSYNEQFF.

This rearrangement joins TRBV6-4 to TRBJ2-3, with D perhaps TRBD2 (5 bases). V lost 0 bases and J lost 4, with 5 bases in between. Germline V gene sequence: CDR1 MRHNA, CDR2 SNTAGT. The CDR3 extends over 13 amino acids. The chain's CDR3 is CASSDSRADTQYF. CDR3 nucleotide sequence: TGTGCCAGCAGTGACTCGAGGGCAGATACGCAGTATTTT.

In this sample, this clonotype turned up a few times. In DNA, the CDR3 is TGTGCCGACGGGATATCCGACAATCAGCCCCAGCATTTT. As protein: CADGISDNQPQHF. The chain employs TRBV27 and TRBJ1-5; D gene uncertain. This CDR3 contains 13 residues. Germline-derived CDR1 and CDR2 are MNHEY and SMNVEV (reference sequence). Trimming took off 11 bases at V and 3 bases at J, with 14 bases between the two ends.

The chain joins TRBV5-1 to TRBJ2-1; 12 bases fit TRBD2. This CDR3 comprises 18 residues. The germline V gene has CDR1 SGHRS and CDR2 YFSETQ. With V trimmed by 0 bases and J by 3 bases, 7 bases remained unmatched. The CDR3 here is CASSLGLAGDNFYNEQFF. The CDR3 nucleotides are TGCGCCAGCAGCTTGGGACTAGCGGGAGACAACTTCTACAATGAGCAGTTCTTC.

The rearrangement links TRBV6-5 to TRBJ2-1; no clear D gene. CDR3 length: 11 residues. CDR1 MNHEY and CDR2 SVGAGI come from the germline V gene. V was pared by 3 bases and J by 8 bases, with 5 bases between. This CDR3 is CASSYLDEQFF. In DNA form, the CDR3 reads TGTGCCAGCAGTTATTTGGATGAGCAGTTCTTC.

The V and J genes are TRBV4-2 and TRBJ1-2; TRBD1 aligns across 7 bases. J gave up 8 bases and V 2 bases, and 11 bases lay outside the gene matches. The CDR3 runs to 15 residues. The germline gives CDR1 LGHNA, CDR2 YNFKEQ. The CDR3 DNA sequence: TGTGCCAGCAGCCAACCTGGACAGGCTTTAGGAGGCTACACCTTC. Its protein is CASSQPGQALGGYTF.

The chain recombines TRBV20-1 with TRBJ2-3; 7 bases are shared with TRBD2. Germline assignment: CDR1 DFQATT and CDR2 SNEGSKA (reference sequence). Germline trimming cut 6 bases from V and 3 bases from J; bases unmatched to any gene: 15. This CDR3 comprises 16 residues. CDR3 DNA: TGCAGTGCCGCCTACCGGGACTACGGTTTTACAGATACGCAGTATTTT. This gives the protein CSAAYRDYGFTDTQYF.

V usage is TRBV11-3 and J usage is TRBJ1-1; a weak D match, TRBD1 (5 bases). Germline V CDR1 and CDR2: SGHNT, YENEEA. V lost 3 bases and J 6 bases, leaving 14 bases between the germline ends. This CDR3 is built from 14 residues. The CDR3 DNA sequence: TGTGCCAGCAGCTTGGACTCGGGACGGTCTGAAGCTTTCTTT. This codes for CASSLDSGRSEAFF.

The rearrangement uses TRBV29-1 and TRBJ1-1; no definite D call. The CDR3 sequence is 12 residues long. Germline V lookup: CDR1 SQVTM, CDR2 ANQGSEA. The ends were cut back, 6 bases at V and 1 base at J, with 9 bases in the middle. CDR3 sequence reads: CSVRAGNTEAFF. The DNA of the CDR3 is TGCAGCGTGCGGGCAGGGAACACTGAAGCTTTCTTT.

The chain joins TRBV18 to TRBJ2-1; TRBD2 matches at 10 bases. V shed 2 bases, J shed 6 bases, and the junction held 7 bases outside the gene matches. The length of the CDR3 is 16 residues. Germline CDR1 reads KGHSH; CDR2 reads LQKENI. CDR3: CASSPASGSPRNEQFF. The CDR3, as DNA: TGTGCCAGCTCACCAGCTAGCGGGAGCCCACGCAATGAGCAGTTCTTC.